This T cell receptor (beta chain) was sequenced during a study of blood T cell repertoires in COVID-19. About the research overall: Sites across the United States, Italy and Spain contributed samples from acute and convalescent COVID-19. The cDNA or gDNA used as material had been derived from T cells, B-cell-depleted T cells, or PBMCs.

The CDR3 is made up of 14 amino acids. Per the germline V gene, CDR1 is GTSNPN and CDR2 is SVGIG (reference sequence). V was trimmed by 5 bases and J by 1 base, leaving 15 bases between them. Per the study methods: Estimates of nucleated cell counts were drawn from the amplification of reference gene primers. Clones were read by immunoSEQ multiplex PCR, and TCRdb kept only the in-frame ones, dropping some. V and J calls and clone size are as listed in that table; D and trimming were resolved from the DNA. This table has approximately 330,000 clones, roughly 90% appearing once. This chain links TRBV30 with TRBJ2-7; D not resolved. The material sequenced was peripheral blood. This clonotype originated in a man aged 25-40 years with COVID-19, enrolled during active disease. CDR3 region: CAWVPPGTSYEQYF. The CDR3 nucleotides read TGTGCCTGGGTGCCCCCAGGTACTTCCTACGAGCAGTACTTC.